This T cell receptor (beta chain) was identified in a study of T-cell memory formation after mild COVID-19. Study-level information: TCR clustering was largely donor specific. Study-level points and caveats: Of the contracting clones, CD4+ ones lay mainly in CM and EM, and CD8+ ones in EMRA. That cross-reactive memory joined was suggested by some responding clones appearing in pre-infection memory.

UMIs and sample barcodes were carried by the TCR alpha and TCR beta cDNA libraries that 5'RACE produced using constant-segment primers. Each CDR3 protein is one row after TCRdb ran MiXCR on the 5' RACE reads. The table includes 300,000 to 400,000 distinct CDR3 sequences, about 15% detected once. This clonotype has only a few counts. Its target is unknown. Sequencing was performed on PBMCs or a T cell subset sorted from them (not recorded which). The receptor was derived from a man between 18 and 29 years old who had mild COVID-19 (a few samples of this study predate the infection). Cell type and time point are not known.

The CDR3 protein is CATSDAEGAGDTQYF. The CDR3 DNA reads as TGTGCCACCAGTGATGCCGAGGGGGCCGGAGATACGCAGTATTTT. The chain recombines TRBV24-1 with TRBJ2-3, with 7 bases aligning to TRBD1. The junction had 7 bases not matched to a gene; V was cut back by 3 bases and J by 5 bases. This CDR3 is built from 15 residues. In germline, CDR1 is KGHDR, CDR2 SFDVKD.